What follows is one TCR beta chain and its context. As yet, its antigen is unknown. This record comes from a study of post-analysis software for immune sequencing data. Study summary: Several disease courses (relapsing-remitting, secondary progressive and progressive-relapsing) of multiple sclerosis were included. Study-level findings and limits: There were about five TRBV segments more frequent in patients than controls, and TRBV5-6, TRBV5-1 and TRBV20-1 were among them. Relative to controls, patients with multiple sclerosis showed significantly lower normalized Chao1 diversity. Samples prepared in the same batch strongly co-clustered by F measure.

Trimming pared 4 bases from V and 8 bases from J, leaving 12 bases between. Germline V CDR1 and CDR2: PRHDT, FYEKMQ (reference sequence). The CDR3 sequence is 13 residues long. Unique molecular identifiers featured in each of the TCR beta cDNA libraries. TCRdb reprocessed the PCR reads via MiXCR and lists one record per CDR3 protein. The sample shows some 690,000 distinct CDR3 sequences, 59% of them seen only once. The receptor was derived from a girl aged 2-15 years with multiple sclerosis. The source material was blood. The rearrangement joins TRBV13 to TRBJ2-1, with D tentatively TRBD1 or TRBD2 (6 bases each). The CDR3 DNA is TGTGCCAGCAGCTCCTTTCGGGGGCATGAGCAGTTCTTC. Encoded protein: CASSSFRGHEQFF.